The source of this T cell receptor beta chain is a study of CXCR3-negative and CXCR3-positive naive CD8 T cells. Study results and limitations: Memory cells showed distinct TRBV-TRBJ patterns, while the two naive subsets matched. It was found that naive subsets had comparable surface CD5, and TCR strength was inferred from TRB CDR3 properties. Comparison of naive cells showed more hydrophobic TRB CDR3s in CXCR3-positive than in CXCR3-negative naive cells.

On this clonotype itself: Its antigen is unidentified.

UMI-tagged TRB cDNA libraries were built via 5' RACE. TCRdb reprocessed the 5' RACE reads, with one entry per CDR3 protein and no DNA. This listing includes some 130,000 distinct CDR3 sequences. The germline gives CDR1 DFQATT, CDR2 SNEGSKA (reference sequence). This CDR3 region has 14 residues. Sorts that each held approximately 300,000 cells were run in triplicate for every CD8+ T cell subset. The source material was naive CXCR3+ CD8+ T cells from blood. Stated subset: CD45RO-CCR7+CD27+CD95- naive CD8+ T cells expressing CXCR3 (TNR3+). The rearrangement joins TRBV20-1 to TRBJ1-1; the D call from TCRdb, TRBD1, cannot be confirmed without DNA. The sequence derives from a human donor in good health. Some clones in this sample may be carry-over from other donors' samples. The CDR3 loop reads CSAKGGGWGTEAFF.